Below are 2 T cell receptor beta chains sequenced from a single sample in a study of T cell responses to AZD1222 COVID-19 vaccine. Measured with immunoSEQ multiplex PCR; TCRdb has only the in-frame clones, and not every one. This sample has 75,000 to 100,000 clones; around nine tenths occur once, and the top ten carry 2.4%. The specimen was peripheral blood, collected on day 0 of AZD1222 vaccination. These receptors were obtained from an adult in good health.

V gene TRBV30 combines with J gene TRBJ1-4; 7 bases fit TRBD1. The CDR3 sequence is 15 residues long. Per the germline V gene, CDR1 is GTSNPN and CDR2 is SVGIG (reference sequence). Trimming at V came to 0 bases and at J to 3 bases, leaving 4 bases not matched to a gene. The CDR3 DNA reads TGTGCCTGGAGTGTACGTCAGGGGGCTAATGAAAAACTGTTTTTT. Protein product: CAWSVRQGANEKLFF.

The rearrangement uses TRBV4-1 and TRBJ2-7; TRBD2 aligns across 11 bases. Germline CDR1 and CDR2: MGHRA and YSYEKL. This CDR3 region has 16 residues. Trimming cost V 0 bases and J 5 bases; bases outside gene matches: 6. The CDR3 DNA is TGCGCCAGCAGCCAAGAGGGGGGACTAGCGGAAGACGAGCAGTACTTC. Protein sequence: CASSQEGGLAEDEQYF.